The 14 T cell receptor beta chains below come from one sample, sequenced in a study of T-cell memory formation after mild COVID-19. One entry per CDR3 protein results from TCRdb running MiXCR on the 5' RACE reads. The data contain around 420,000 distinct CDR3 sequences, about 24% of them singletons. Input material: PBMCs or a T cell subset sorted from them (not recorded which). All receptors derive from an adult woman who had mild COVID-19 (a few samples of this study predate the infection). Cell type and time point are not known.

There are a few counts of this clonotype. The chain recombines TRBV11-2 with TRBJ2-5, with 11 bases aligning to TRBD1. The CDR3 has 17 residues. The V and J ends lost 5 bases and 4 bases, in that order; junction bases with no gene match: 12. Germline CDR1 and CDR2: SGHAT and FQNNGV. CDR3 sequence: CASSRTDRGRLGETQYF. The CDR3 DNA is TGTGCCAGCAGCAGAACGGACAGGGGGCGCTTAGGAGAGACCCAGTACTTC. The whole variable domain, remainder taken from reference TRBV11-2 and TRBJ2-5, is EAGVAQSPRYKIIEKRQSVAFWCNPISGHATLYWYQQILGQGPKLLIQFQNNGVVDDSQLPKDRFSAERLKGVDSTLKIQPAKLEDSAVYLCASSRTDRGRLGETQYFGPGTRLLVL.

The chain joins TRBV27 to TRBJ1-4, with D possibly being TRBD1 (6 bases). V dropped 6 bases and J dropped 7 bases, with 18 bases sitting between them. The germline CDR1 and CDR2 sequences are MNHEY and SMNVEV (reference sequence). CDR3 size: 15 residues. The CDR3 reads CASSPSGAGGEKLFF. In DNA, the CDR3 is TGTGCCAGCAGCCCATCAGGGGCGGGTGGTGAAAAACTGTTTTTT.

In its sample, this clonotype was seen many times. This chain uses TRBV15 with TRBJ1-2; 8 positions agree with TRBD1. The germline CDR1 and CDR2 sequences are LNHNV and YYDKDF (reference sequence). Trimming at V came to 1 base and at J to 7 bases, leaving 5 bases not matched to a gene. The CDR3 sequence is 14 residues long. The CDR3 sequence: CATSRAGGAFGYTF. Here the CDR3 DNA reads TGTGCCACCAGCAGAGCAGGGGGCGCGTTTGGCTACACCTTC.

This chain links TRBV29-1 with TRBJ2-7; D possibly corresponds to TRBD2 (5 bases). In germline, CDR1 is SQVTM, CDR2 ANQGSEA. V was clipped by 2 bases and J by 3 bases, with 14 bases between them. This CDR3 has 14 amino acids. CDR3 bases: TGCAGCGTTGAACGGCCCGGGGAGAACTACGAGCAGTACTTC. Translation: CSVERPGENYEQYF.

V gene TRBV5-1 combines with J gene TRBJ1-1; D may be TRBD1 (6 bases). CDR1 SGHRS and CDR2 YFSETQ come from the germline V gene. This CDR3 comprises 15 residues. V was trimmed by 0 bases and J by 4 bases, leaving 13 bases between them. The chain's CDR3 is CASSLENRDTTEAFF. For the CDR3, the DNA is TGCGCCAGCAGCTTGGAAAACAGGGATACCACTGAAGCTTTCTTT. Filled out from reference TRBV5-1 and TRBJ1-1, the complete variable domain reads KAGVTQTPRYLIKTRGQQVTLSCSPISGHRSVSWYQQTPGQGLQFLFEYFSETQRNKGNFPGRFSGRQFSNSRSEMNVSTLELGDSALYLCASSLENRDTTEAFFGQGTRLTVV.

This clonotype appeared a few times. V and J are TRBV7-2 and TRBJ1-1, with a possible D match to TRBD1 (5 bases). Trimming removed 3 bases at V and 11 bases at J, with 19 bases between. The CDR3 covers 14 residues. The germline V gene encodes CDR1 SGHTA and CDR2 FQGNSA. The CDR3 is CASSFQGGAPGAFF. The DNA of the CDR3 is TGTGCCAGCAGCTTTCAAGGAGGGGCCCCGGGGGCTTTCTTT.

This clonotype has a handful of counts. The V call is TRBV12-3 or TRBV12-4, the J call TRBJ2-5; 9 nucleotides align to TRBD1. Trimming removed 8 bases from V and 5 bases from J; junction bases left unmatched: 9. The CDR3 loop spans 14 amino acids. In DNA form, the CDR3 reads TGTGCCAGCCTGGCGACAGGGGGGCTGGAGACCCAGTACTTC. Residues: CASLATGGLETQYF.

This chain connects TRBV18 to TRBJ2-1, with D unresolved. V was clipped by 3 bases and J by 5 bases, with 8 bases between them. Germline values: CDR1 KGHSH, CDR2 LQKENI. The CDR3 covers 13 residues. As DNA, the CDR3 is TGTGCCAGCTCACCTGGGCTACACAATGAGCAGTTCTTC. Translated: CASSPGLHNEQFF. The full variable domain, with the rest looked up from reference TRBV18 and TRBJ2-1, is NAGVMQNPRHLVRRRGQEARLRCSPMKGHSHVYWYRQLPEEGLKFMVYLQKENIIDESGMPKERFSAEFPKEGPSILRIQQVVRGDSAAYFCASSPGLHNEQFFGPGTRLTVL.

The rearrangement uses TRBV15 and TRBJ2-5; either TRBD1 or TRBD2 may fit D (6 bases each). Germline V gene sequence: CDR1 LNHNV, CDR2 YYDKDF (reference sequence). Trimming cost V 5 bases and J 2 bases, with 9 bases left between them. There are 13 residues in the CDR3. Here the CDR3 DNA reads TGTGCCACCAGCTGGGGGGCACAAGAGACCCAGTACTTC. Translation: CATSWGAQETQYF. The variable domain in full, with the rest retrieved from reference TRBV15 and TRBJ2-5, is DAMVIQNPRYQVTQFGKPVTLSCSQTLNHNVMYWYQQKSSQAPKLLFHYYDKDFNNEADTPDNFQSRRPNTSFCFLDIRSPGLGDTAMYLCATSWGAQETQYFGPGTRLLVL.

Comments on this clonotype: At one end, the junction sequence differs from germline, possibly due to a read error. The chain recombines TRBV4-2 with TRBJ2-7; possible D gene TRBD2, 7 bases. CDR1 is LGHNA and CDR2 is YNFKEQ in the germline V gene. The CDR3 covers 16 residues. The CDR3 loop is CASSQDLRGHSNEQYF. The CDR3 coding sequence is TGTGCCAGCAGCCAAGATTTGCGGGGGCACTCCAACGAGCAGTACTTC.

This clonotype was counted many times. The chain combines TRBV20-1 with TRBJ1-1, with D perhaps TRBD1 (6 bases). Trimming cost V 0 bases and J 13 bases, with 15 bases left between them. The CDR3 runs to 12 residues. Germline CDR1 is DFQATT and CDR2 is SNEGSKA (reference sequence). CDR3: CSARDYTGLGFF. The CDR3 DNA reads as TGCAGTGCTAGAGACTATACAGGGTTGGGTTTCTTT.

In its sample, this clonotype was seen a few times. V is TRBV5-1 and J is TRBJ1-1, with D possibly matching TRBD1 (5 bases). The CDR3 length is 15 residues. CDR1 SGHRS and CDR2 YFSETQ come from the germline V gene. With 0 bases removed from V and 1 base from J, the gap between germline ends came to 10 bases. Written as DNA, the CDR3 is TGCGCCAGCAGCTTGGCTCAGGGCCCGAACACTGAAGCTTTCTTT. This encodes CASSLAQGPNTEAFF.

The genes are TRBV12-3 or TRBV12-4 and TRBJ1-1; 7 nucleotides match TRBD1. With 3 bases clipped from V and 1 base from J, the junction kept 8 bases outside the gene matches. The CDR3 has 16 amino acids. For the CDR3, the DNA is TGTGCCAGCAGTTTGACAGGGTCCGCAGAGAACACTGAAGCTTTCTTT. Translating gives CASSLTGSAENTEAFF.

The chain combines TRBV6-5 with TRBJ1-2; the match to TRBD1 covers 7 bases. The CDR3 is 12 amino acids. The V gene's germline CDR1 is MNHEY and CDR2 SVGAGI. Unmatched junction bases numbered 2, after V lost 7 bases and J lost 3 bases. The CDR3 sequence is CASKGAHYGYTF. DNA for the CDR3: TGTGCCAGCAAGGGGGCACACTATGGCTACACCTTC.